This T cell receptor (beta chain) was identified in a study of shared clonotypes between healthy human individuals. With ten immunoSEQ deep assay plates, unsorted PBMC DNA underwent sequencing. Original processing notes: ImmunoSEQ gave junction-only sequences without quality scores, so filtering differed. Assay used: immunoSEQ multiplex PCR; TCRdb lists only in-frame clones, some missing. V and J calls plus clone size are reproduced from that table; the DNA served to infer D and trimming. The table lists approximately 500,000 clones, roughly 78% of them singletons. CDR3 size: 14 residues. Germline lookup yields CDR1 SGHTA and CDR2 FQGNSA. V was pared by 2 bases and J by 1 base, with 8 bases between.

This clonotype originated in a middle-aged woman in good health. Some clones in this sample may be carry-over from other donors' samples. The genes are TRBV7-2 and TRBJ1-1; no definite D call. The sample taken for sequencing was PBMCs. CDR3 sequence (DNA): TGTGCCAGCAGCTTACCCCCGGGGAACACTGAAGCTTTCTTT. This sequence encodes CASSLPPGNTEAFF.